Reported below is one T cell receptor (beta chain). The antigen remains undetermined. These data are taken from a study of cytomegalovirus exposure and HLA in healthy donors. CDR3 length equals 11 residues. Trimming cost V 7 bases and J 3 bases, with 7 bases left between them. The V gene's germline CDR1 is MNHNS and CDR2 SASEGT. Primers: 60 Vbeta forward and 13 Jbeta reverse. The table came from immunoSEQ multiplex PCR; TCRdb's copy has only in-frame clones and leaves some out. The profile shows around 99,000 clones, approximately 80% of them singletons. Study-wide results and caveats: Equally common other TCR beta chains were less clonally expanded than HLA-associated ones, a later analysis found. TCR beta V- and J-gene trimming, according to a later analysis, was linked to a missense DCLRE1C variant.

This chain links TRBV6-1 with TRBJ2-7; D may be TRBD2 (5 bases). This TCR came from a man aged 35 to 55 in good health and CMV-seronegative. Specimen: PBMCs. In nucleotides, the CDR3 is TGTGCCAGCACACGGGGCTACGAGCAGTACTTC. It yields the protein CASTRGYEQYF.